Presented here are 25 T cell receptor beta chains from one specimen sequenced in a study of cytomegalovirus exposure and HLA in healthy donors. A multiplex PCR was run with 60 Vbeta primers and 13 Jbeta primers. Assay used: immunoSEQ multiplex PCR; TCRdb lists only in-frame clones, some missing. Counted here are over 200,000 clones, 77% occurring once; the ten biggest clones make up 2.5% to 3%. Source material: PBMCs. The source of these receptors is a woman aged 55-69 years in good health and CMV-seropositive.

The genes are TRBV28 and TRBJ2-5; D not certain. Germline CDR1 is MDHEN and CDR2 is SYDVKM. Trimming removed 3 bases at V and 2 bases at J, with 10 bases between. The CDR3 loop spans 14 amino acids. The CDR3 DNA follows: TGTGCCAGCAGTTTCGAGCAAGCTCAAGAGACCCAGTACTTC. This sequence encodes CASSFEQAQETQYF. Looking up the rest from reference TRBV28 and TRBJ2-5 gives the full variable domain: DVKVTQSSRYLVKRTGEKVFLECVQDMDHENMFWYRQDPGLGLRLIYFSYDVKMKEKGDIPEGYSVSREKKERFSLILESASTNQTSMYLCASSFEQAQETQYFGPGTRLLVL.

The chain joins TRBV11-2 to TRBJ2-7; TRBD2 aligns across 11 bases. Germline V lookup: CDR1 SGHAT, CDR2 FQNNGV. CDR3 length: 15 residues. Trimming cost V 1 base and J 3 bases; bases outside gene matches: 2. The CDR3 sequence: CASSLGLAGIYEQYF. The CDR3 nucleotides are TGTGCCAGCAGCTTAGGACTAGCGGGGATCTACGAGCAGTACTTC.

This sequence joins TRBV2 and TRBJ2-7, with D possibly being TRBD2 (6 bases). CDR1 and CDR2 from the germline V gene are SNHLY and FYNNEI. This CDR3 has 13 amino acids. V was pared by 11 bases and J by 4 bases, with 18 bases between. This CDR3 is CAVPGRVSYEQYF. As DNA, the CDR3 is TGTGCCGTGCCCGGGAGAGTCTCTTACGAGCAGTACTTC.

The V gene is TRBV5-1, the J gene TRBJ2-5, with a tentative D call TRBD1 (5 bases). The assigned J gene may be wrong: the sequence end matches TRBJ2-7 better. CDR1 SGHRS and CDR2 YFSETQ come from the germline V gene. This CDR3 has 14 amino acids. CDR3 sequence reads: CASSFERGLDEQYF. The CDR3, as DNA: TGCGCCAGCAGCTTTGAAAGGGGATTGGACGAGCAGTACTTC.

In nucleotides, the CDR3 is TGTGCCAGCAGCCCCAGGGACAGGCAGGGGGATGAGCAGTTCTTC. It yields the protein CASSPRDRQGDEQFF. This chain joins TRBV7-8 and TRBJ2-1, with 8 bases aligning to TRBD1. Germline V gene lookup returns CDR1 SGHVS and CDR2 FQNEAQ. The V gene end was trimmed by 5 bases and the J gene end by 8 bases; junction bases not matched to a gene: 11. The CDR3 has 15 amino acids.

In this sample, this clone turned up once. CDR3 sequence: CASSLAWQNQETQYF. For the CDR3, the DNA is TGTGCCAGCAGCTTAGCGTGGCAGAACCAAGAGACCCAGTACTTC. The chain carries TRBV7-2 and TRBJ2-5; D is unresolved. Germline assignment: CDR1 SGHTA and CDR2 FQGNSA. V lost 0 bases and J lost 0, with 8 bases in between. The CDR3 runs 15 residues.

V and J are TRBV19 and TRBJ2-7; unclear D gene. Trimming stripped 3 bases from V and 3 bases from J, with 15 bases between. The CDR3 runs 15 residues. CDR1 and CDR2 from the germline V gene are LNHDA and SQIVND (reference sequence). The CDR3 DNA reads TGTGCCAGTAGTATGAGGCCCCCGCGCGACTACGAGCAGTACTTC. Encoded protein: CASSMRPPRDYEQYF.

The V call is TRBV10-3, the J call TRBJ1-2, with 12 positions matching TRBD1. This CDR3 is built from 14 residues. The J segment lost 6 bases and the V segment lost 6 bases, leaving 5 bases of the junction unmatched. Germline V gives CDR1 ENHRY, CDR2 SYGVKD. The CDR3 DNA reads as TGTGCCATCAGCCCGGGACAGGGGGCGAATGGCTACACCTTC. It specifies CAISPGQGANGYTF.

The chain carries TRBV18 and TRBJ2-1; TRBD1 agrees at 7 bases. The CDR3 totals 15 residues. In germline, CDR1 is KGHSH, CDR2 LQKENI. With V trimmed by 1 base and J by 3 bases, 3 bases remained unmatched. The CDR3 sequence: CASSPLWTGYNEQFF. The CDR3 nucleotides are TGTGCCAGCTCACCACTTTGGACAGGCTACAATGAGCAGTTCTTC.

This chain's CDR3 is CASSVGQGVINQPQHF. The CDR3 bases are TGTGCCAGCAGCGTCGGACAGGGGGTCATCAATCAGCCCCAGCATTTT. The J gene is TRBJ1-5, the V gene TRBV7-8, with 10 positions matching TRBD1. V lost 5 bases to trimming and J lost 3 bases; unmatched junction nucleotides: 7. This CDR3 has 16 residues. CDR1 is SGHVS, CDR2 FQNEAQ, per germline.

The V and J genes are TRBV19 and TRBJ2-2, with D maybe TRBD1 (6 bases). Trimming took off 6 bases at V and 5 bases at J, with 13 bases between the two ends. Germline V CDR1 and CDR2: LNHDA, SQIVND (reference sequence). The CDR3 contains 14 residues. The CDR3 sequence is CASSVIRGTGELFF. The DNA of the CDR3 is TGTGCCAGTAGCGTTATTAGGGGGACCGGGGAGCTGTTTTTT.

A single count supports this clone. This chain joins TRBV5-1 and TRBJ2-7; weak D call: TRBD2 (5 bases). V lost 1 base, J lost 6 bases, and 20 bases lay in between. The CDR3 spans 16 residues. The germline V gene has CDR1 SGHRS and CDR2 YFSETQ. The CDR3: CASSLSPGLGSTEQYF. The CDR3 region has the DNA TGCGCCAGCAGCTTGTCGCCCGGACTGGGCTCTACCGAGCAGTACTTC.

This clone was seen more than once but under ten times. V is TRBV6-1 and J is TRBJ1-3; the D is unclear. Per the germline V gene, CDR1 is MNHNS and CDR2 is SASEGT. There are 15 residues in the CDR3. Trimming stripped 3 bases from V and 0 bases from J, with 9 bases between. The CDR3 nucleotides are TGTGCCAGCAGTGAGGTTGTTAGCTCTGGAAACACCATATATTTT. Translating gives CASSEVVSSGNTIYF.

V usage is TRBV7-2 and J usage is TRBJ2-5; the match to TRBD2 covers 13 bases. CDR3 length: 19 amino acids. The V segment lost 5 bases and the J segment 0 bases; nucleotides outside the gene matches: 12. The germline V gene encodes CDR1 SGHTA and CDR2 FQGNSA. The CDR3 DNA sequence: TGTGCCAGCAGCCCCCGTGGACTAGCGGGAGTCCCGAACCAAGAGACCCAGTACTTC. This encodes CASSPRGLAGVPNQETQYF.

In its sample, this clone was seen once. The chain joins TRBV9 to TRBJ2-7, with a possible D match to TRBD2 (5 bases). Trimming pared 4 bases from V and 0 bases from J, leaving 17 bases between. The CDR3 length is 16 residues. Germline CDR1 is SGDLS and CDR2 is YYNGEE. For the CDR3, the DNA is TGTGCCAGCAGCCCCATGGACTCACCGTACTCCTACGAGCAGTACTTC. Translation gives CASSPMDSPYSYEQYF.

Only one count was recorded for this clone. The chain is built from TRBV12-5 and TRBJ2-7; 8 bases line up with TRBD1. With 2 bases clipped from V and 5 bases from J, the junction kept 8 bases outside the gene matches. The germline gives CDR1 LGHNT, CDR2 FRNRAP. The CDR3 has 15 amino acids. The CDR3 DNA reads TGTGCTAGTGGTTTGCTCCGTCAACAGGGGGACGAGCAGTACTTC. Translating it yields CASGLLRQQGDEQYF.

J is TRBJ2-1 and V is TRBV18; 7 nucleotides line up with TRBD1. The CDR3 has 15 residues. Germline-derived CDR1 and CDR2 are KGHSH and LQKENI. J gave up 4 bases and V 3 bases, and 6 bases lay outside the gene matches. CDR3 bases: TGTGCCAGCTCACCGGGACAGAGTAATTACAATGAGCAGTTCTTC. It is translated as CASSPGQSNYNEQFF.

Note on this clone: The DNA is omitted, as the CDR3 cannot be located on it reliably, and the CDR3 follows TCRdb's listing. The genes are TRBV5-4 and TRBJ1-1; the table calls TRBD1, which could not be checked here. The CDR3 spans 17 residues, counting both ends. CDR1 is SGHNT and CDR2 is YYREEE in the germline V gene (reference sequence). The CDR3 reads CASSSPGFLAGDTEAFF.

This chain links TRBV25-1 with TRBJ1-1; possible D gene TRBD1, 6 bases. Trimming took 3 bases from V and 4 from J, leaving 15 bases between them. CDR1 MGHDK and CDR2 SYGVNS come from the germline V gene. The CDR3 has 15 residues. The CDR3 DNA follows: TGTGCCAGCAGTGACCGGGGGGCGCCGGGCACTGAAGCTTTCTTT. Its protein is CASSDRGAPGTEAFF.

The CDR3 loop reads CASSPRTVANTGELFF. In DNA, the CDR3 is TGTGCCAGCAGCCCCCGGACAGTGGCTAACACCGGGGAGCTGTTTTTT. The J gene is TRBJ2-2, the V gene TRBV7-6; D may be TRBD1 (6 bases). Germline assignment: CDR1 SGHVS and CDR2 FNYEAQ. Trimming cost V 5 bases and J 2 bases, with 15 bases left between them. CDR3 length equals 16 residues.

This chain uses TRBV7-2 with TRBJ1-1; 7 positions match TRBD1. V shed 6 bases and J 1 base; nucleotides not matched to a gene: 8. Per germline, CDR1 SGHTA and CDR2 FQGNSA. The CDR3 totals 15 residues. This CDR3 reads CASRSFTGENTEAFF. The CDR3 coding sequence is TGTGCCAGCAGGTCGTTCACAGGGGAGAACACTGAAGCTTTCTTT.

Of note for this clone: The germline gene is not matched at one end of the junction; a read error may be the cause. This chain links TRBV6-4 with TRBJ2-2, with a possible D match to TRBD2 (6 bases). The CDR3 spans 14 residues. Germline CDR1 is MRHNA and CDR2 is SNTAGT. The CDR3 is CASSDRADGGELFF. CDR3 DNA: TGTGCCAGCAGTGACAGGGCGGACGGCGGGGAGCTGTTTTTC.

This chain uses TRBV28 with TRBJ1-4, with TRBD1 identical over 8 bases. Germline V gene sequence: CDR1 MDHEN, CDR2 SYDVKM. CDR3 length equals 14 residues. V lost 7 bases and J lost 6; bases outside the gene matches: 7. In DNA form, the CDR3 reads TGTGCCAGCACCTTGGACAGGGCGGATGAAAAACTGTTTTTT. Its translation is CASTLDRADEKLFF.

This chain links TRBV6-5 with TRBJ1-1, with D uncertain. V gave up 3 bases and J gave up 1 base, with 15 bases separating them. In germline, CDR1 is MNHEY, CDR2 SVGAGI. This CDR3 contains 16 residues. CDR3 in amino acids: CASSYFGLLGNTEAFF. The DNA of the CDR3 is TGTGCCAGCAGTTATTTCGGCCTCCTAGGGAACACTGAAGCTTTCTTT.

The chain couples TRBV7-9 to TRBJ2-3; weak D call: TRBD1 (6 bases). The V and J ends lost 4 bases and 0 bases respectively, with 11 bases between them. CDR3 length: 15 amino acids. Germline assignment: CDR1 SEHNR and CDR2 FQNEAQ (reference sequence). The CDR3 nucleotides read TGTGCCAGCAGCTCCCGGGACACGAGCACAGATACGCAGTATTTT. Translating gives CASSSRDTSTDTQYF.